This TCR beta chain emerged from a study of monozygotic twins with inflammatory bowel disease. Per germline, CDR1 SGHRS and CDR2 YFSETQ. This CDR3 has 14 residues. The authors ran two nested PCRs of 16 and 9 cycles on TCRalpha and TCRbeta cDNA. No DNA is given; TCRdb re-called the 5' RACE reads and lists each CDR3 protein once. Its table records fewer than 400,000 distinct CDR3 sequences. The rearrangement links TRBV5-1 to TRBJ2-1. This receptor was taken from a human donor with ulcerative colitis or Crohn's disease, or a healthy co-twin of an affected twin (not recorded which). The sequenced sample was blood. This CDR3 is CASSPQGRGDKQFF.